This TCR beta chain comes out of a study of cytomegalovirus exposure and HLA in healthy donors. Findings and caveats of the study: Follow-up analysis seemed to connect common viral pathogens with several of the most significant clusters identified.

The germline gives CDR1 SGDLS, CDR2 YYNGEE. The CDR3 has 15 residues. The V segment lost 0 bases and the J segment 7 bases; nucleotides outside the gene matches: 5. The PCR ran on 60 Vbeta and 13 Jbeta primers. Produced via immunoSEQ multiplex PCR; TCRdb's table is partial and in-frame only. The sample consists of around 160,000 clones, roughly 70% of them appearing once. Concerning this clone itself: Antigen: not known.

J is TRBJ2-1 and V is TRBV9, with 9 bases matching TRBD2. Sequenced: PBMCs. The source of this sequence is a middle-aged woman in good health and CMV-seropositive. The CDR3 protein is CASSVDARGGNEQFF. The CDR3 DNA sequence: TGTGCCAGCAGCGTAGACGCGCGGGGGGGGAATGAGCAGTTCTTC.